These 3 T cell receptor beta chains share one sample of origin, sequenced in a study of CD8+ T cells in alopecia areata. The authors extracted RNA and reverse transcribed it into cDNA as the sequencing template. Libraries were prepared by immunoSEQ multiplex PCR; TCRdb keeps only in-frame clonotypes and omits some of them. The sample lists 150,000 to 200,000 clones, approximately 65% seen once, with approximately 10% in the top ten. This material consisted of CD8+ T cells sorted from blood, taken at week 0. The receptors originated from a human donor with alopecia areata.

V is TRBV14 and J is TRBJ1-2, with 7 positions matching TRBD1. The CDR3 has 19 amino acids. Germline assignment: CDR1 SGHDN and CDR2 FVKESK. Trimming removed 1 base from V and 2 bases from J; junction bases left unmatched: 16. CDR3 loop: CASSQAPRLHRGLNYGYTF. CDR3 nucleotides: TGTGCCAGCAGCCAAGCACCAAGACTCCACAGGGGACTCAACTATGGCTACACCTTC.

The CDR3 nucleotides are TGCAGCGTTGAAGACCCGGACGAGGGGCTCGCCTACGAGCAGTACTTC. Protein: CSVEDPDEGLAYEQYF. The chain has TRBV29-1 and TRBJ2-7; the D call may be TRBD1 or TRBD2 (5 bases each). This CDR3 contains 16 residues. V was trimmed by 0 bases and J by 2 bases, leaving 17 bases between them. CDR1 SQVTM and CDR2 ANQGSEA come from the germline V gene.

The chain has TRBV27 and TRBJ2-7; maybe TRBD2 (6 bases). The CDR3 covers 15 residues. Germline V gene sequence: CDR1 MNHEY, CDR2 SMNVEV (reference sequence). V gave up 6 bases and J gave up 4 bases, with 19 bases separating them. The CDR3 nucleotides are TGTGCCAGCAGCAAACGGGACTCCGGGACTTACGAGCAGTACTTC. It specifies CASSKRDSGTYEQYF.